The 25 T cell receptor beta chains in this list originate from one sample, sequenced in a study of blood T cell repertoires in COVID-19. Libraries were prepared by immunoSEQ multiplex PCR; TCRdb keeps only in-frame clonotypes and omits some of them. The sample contains about 55,000 clones, around 83% of which appear only once. The specimen sequenced was peripheral blood. The source of these receptors is a human donor in a cohort sampled during active COVID-19.

V gene TRBV7-2 combines with J gene TRBJ2-1; D gene ambiguous. The CDR3 is made up of 12 amino acids. The germline V gene encodes CDR1 SGHTA and CDR2 FQGNSA. Trimming shortened V by 0 bases and J by 10 bases, and 7 bases separated the two germline ends. The CDR3 DNA follows: TGTGCCAGCAGCTTAGCGCTACCCGAGCAGTTCTTC. This gives the protein CASSLALPEQFF.

This chain connects TRBV18 to TRBJ1-1; 9 bases map to TRBD1. With 3 bases clipped from V and 1 base from J, the junction kept 6 bases outside the gene matches. The germline CDR1 and CDR2 sequences are KGHSH and LQKENI. This CDR3 comprises 16 residues. The CDR3 DNA follows: TGTGCCAGCTCACCCACGGGACAGGGACGGAACACTGAAGCTTTCTTT. The encoded protein is CASSPTGQGRNTEAFF.

This clone has a handful of counts. This chain connects TRBV18 to TRBJ1-2, with no clear D. From germline, CDR1 is KGHSH and CDR2 LQKENI. The CDR3 is made up of 14 amino acids. Trimming left V 0 bases short and J 5 bases short, with 10 bases between. CDR3 nucleotides: TGTGCCAGCTCACCACCGGTACGGGGATATGGCTACACCTTC. Its translation: CASSPPVRGYGYTF.

This chain links TRBV2 with TRBJ2-3; TRBD1 might be the D (6 bases). V lost 5 bases to trimming and J lost 1 base, with 7 bases between them. Germline CDR1 is SNHLY and CDR2 is FYNNEI. The CDR3 sequence is 13 residues long. This CDR3 reads CASSRQGTDTQYF. CDR3 bases: TGTGCCAGCAGTAGACAGGGCACAGATACGCAGTATTTT. Together with reference TRBV2 and TRBJ2-3, the CDR3 gives the full variable domain: EPEVTQTPSHQVTQMGQEVILRCVPISNHLYFYWYRQILGQKVEFLVSFYNNEISEKSEIFDDQFSVERPDGSNFTLKIRSTKLEDSAMYFCASSRQGTDTQYFGPGTRLTVL.

The chain carries TRBV10-1 and TRBJ1-1, with 7 bases fitting TRBD1. Germline CDR1 WNHNN, CDR2 SYGVQD (reference sequence). This CDR3 is 14 amino acids long. The ends lost 3 bases at V and 1 base at J; junction bases unmatched: 2. Here the CDR3 DNA reads TGCGCCAGCAGTGAAGCAGGGGGGAACACTGAAGCTTTCTTT. It translates to CASSEAGGNTEAFF.

This chain links TRBV30 with TRBJ1-3; the match to TRBD1 covers 7 bases. Germline V gene sequence: CDR1 GTSNPN, CDR2 SVGIG (reference sequence). This CDR3 region has 18 residues. With V trimmed by 4 bases and J by 4 bases, 19 bases remained unmatched. The CDR3 protein is CAWKGQWLHQFGGNTIYF. The CDR3 coding sequence is TGTGCCTGGAAGGGACAGTGGCTGCACCAATTCGGGGGAAACACCATATATTTT. The whole variable domain, filled in from reference TRBV30 and TRBJ1-3, reads SQTIHQWPATLVQPVGSPLSLECTVEGTSNPNLYWYRQAAGRGLQLLFYSVGIGQISSEVPQNLSASRPQDRQFILSSKKLLLSDSGFYLCAWKGQWLHQFGGNTIYFGEGSWLTVV.

The chain combines TRBV6-1 with TRBJ1-3; 7 bases map to TRBD1. Germline CDR1 is MNHNS and CDR2 is SASEGT. The J segment lost 2 bases and the V segment lost 3 bases, leaving 7 bases of the junction unmatched. The CDR3 consists of 16 residues. The CDR3 is CASSETQGSTGNTIYF. The CDR3 coding sequence is TGTGCCAGCAGTGAGACACAGGGGAGCACTGGAAACACCATATATTTT.

The chain recombines TRBV7-2 with TRBJ2-5; 8 bases fit TRBD2. The germline CDR1 and CDR2 sequences are SGHTA and FQGNSA. The CDR3 is 14 residues long. V dropped 6 bases and J dropped 4; count of bases not matched to a gene: 7. The CDR3, as DNA: TGTGCCAGCAGACCCGTTCGGGGGGGAGAGACCCAGTACTTC. Its protein is CASRPVRGGETQYF.

The chain carries TRBV3-1 (or the pseudogene TRBV3-2) and TRBJ2-1, with D perhaps TRBD2 (6 bases). CDR3 length equals 16 residues. Between the trimmed V and J ends, which lost 5 bases and 5 bases, there was a span of 19 bases. Per the germline V gene, CDR1 is LGHDT and CDR2 is YNNKEL (reference sequence). The CDR3 bases are TGTGCCAGCAGCTTGCGGGGACTTTCGGGAAACAATGAGCAGTTCTTC. Translating gives CASSLRGLSGNNEQFF.

The DNA for the CDR3 is TGTGCCAGCAGCACTAAGGGCGGGACGGGAGTGAATGAGCAGTTCTTC. It encodes CASSTKGGTGVNEQFF. This sequence joins TRBV7-2 and TRBJ2-1, with a weak D call TRBD2 (6 bases). Trimming cost V 5 bases and J 7 bases, with 21 bases left between them. The CDR3 totals 16 residues. Per germline, CDR1 SGHTA and CDR2 FQGNSA.

This clone was seen a few times. The rearrangement uses TRBV29-1 and TRBJ1-1; D perhaps matches TRBD1 (5 bases). The germline V gene has CDR1 SQVTM and CDR2 ANQGSEA. The CDR3 has 12 residues. Trimming shortened V by 3 bases and J by 7 bases, and 12 bases separated the two germline ends. Written as DNA, the CDR3 is TGCAGCGTTGAGGATACGGGGGTTGAAGCTTTCTTT. It is translated as CSVEDTGVEAFF.

The chain links TRBV21-1 to TRBJ2-2; the table's D call of TRBD1 was not tested on the DNA. TRBV21-1 is shown as a pseudogene. This CDR3 is built from 14 residues. The CDR3 loop is CASSKEGDTGELFF. Written as DNA, the CDR3 is TGTGCCAGCAGCAAAGAAGGGGACACCGGGGAGCTGTTTTTT.

The J gene is TRBJ2-3, the V gene TRBV11-2, with TRBD2 identical over 7 bases. This CDR3 spans 14 amino acids. Germline-derived CDR1 and CDR2 are SGHAT and FQNNGV. Losses at the gene ends were 5 bases for V and 2 bases for J; bases not matched to a gene: 4. The CDR3 is CASSLAGDTDTQYF. The CDR3 DNA reads as TGTGCCAGCAGCCTCGCGGGAGACACAGATACGCAGTATTTT.

The V and J genes are TRBV11-2 and TRBJ2-7, with TRBD2 matching over 8 bases. V dropped 4 bases and J dropped 2; count of bases not matched to a gene: 7. The CDR3 length is 15 residues. Germline V gene data show CDR1 as SGHAT and CDR2 as FQNNGV. CDR3 in DNA: TGTGCCAGCAGCTCAACTAGCGGAGGGACCTACGAGCAGTACTTC. This sequence encodes CASSSTSGGTYEQYF.

The table lists this clone with a count of one. This chain links TRBV28 with TRBJ2-5; D might be TRBD2 (5 bases). Germline V gene lookup returns CDR1 MDHEN and CDR2 SYDVKM. The CDR3 runs to 16 residues. With 4 bases removed from V and 1 base from J, the gap between germline ends came to 16 bases. CDR3 in amino acids: CASSSILARVQETQYF. The CDR3 DNA reads TGTGCCAGCAGTTCCATCCTAGCTAGGGTCCAAGAGACCCAGTACTTC.

The V gene is TRBV23-1, the J gene TRBJ2-1; D perhaps matches TRBD1 (6 bases). Being an ORF, TRBV23-1 has a function that is uncertain. The CDR3 is made up of 13 amino acids. Trimming shortened V by 4 bases and J by 5 bases, and 9 bases separated the two germline ends. CDR3 nucleotide sequence: TGCGCCAGCAGTCGGGGGCATAACAATGAGCAGTTCTTC. The encoded protein is CASSRGHNNEQFF.

J is TRBJ2-2 and V is TRBV4-1; D might be TRBD1 (5 bases). Germline loops: CDR1 MGHRA, CDR2 YSYEKL. This CDR3 has 14 residues. With 0 bases removed from V and 4 bases from J, the gap between germline ends came to 6 bases. Here the CDR3 reads CASSQERGTGELFF. CDR3 nucleotides: TGCGCCAGCAGCCAAGAAAGGGGCACCGGGGAGCTGTTTTTT.

This chain joins TRBV7-2 and TRBJ2-7; 9 bases line up with TRBD1. After removal of 0 bases from V and 6 bases from J, the junction contained 12 bases not matched to a gene. This CDR3 region has 17 residues. Germline-derived CDR1 and CDR2 are SGHTA and FQGNSA. CDR3 sequence: CASSLAGAGTGISEQYF. For the CDR3, the DNA is TGTGCCAGCAGCTTAGCGGGGGCCGGGACAGGGATCAGCGAGCAGTACTTC.

The chain employs TRBV28 and TRBJ2-3, with 16 bases lining up with TRBD2. The trim removed 7 bases at V and 4 bases at J, leaving 8 bases unmatched. Germline-derived CDR1 and CDR2 are MDHEN and SYDVKM. This CDR3 is built from 17 residues. The CDR3 DNA follows: TGTGCCAGCACCCCTGGGACTAGCGGGGGGGCGGCAGATACGCAGTATTTT. This codes for CASTPGTSGGAADTQYF.

V gene TRBV11-3 combines with J gene TRBJ2-2, with TRBD2 identical over 10 bases. The CDR3 length is 15 residues. CDR1 SGHNT and CDR2 YENEEA come from the germline V gene. Unmatched junction bases numbered 5, after V lost 5 bases and J lost 5 bases. CDR3 coding DNA: TGTGCCAGCAGCCTAGCGGGAGAGAATACCGGGGAGCTGTTTTTT. This translates into CASSLAGENTGELFF.

The chain combines TRBV12-3 or TRBV12-4 with TRBJ2-2; the D gene is possibly TRBD1 (6 bases). The CDR3 is 13 amino acids. V was trimmed by 5 bases and J by 8 bases, leaving 12 bases between them. CDR3 amino acids: CASSKDRWGELFF. For the CDR3, the DNA is TGTGCCAGCAGTAAAGACAGGTGGGGGGAGCTGTTTTTT.

V and J are TRBV18 and TRBJ2-1; TRBD2 matches at 8 bases. J gave up 6 bases and V 3 bases, and 7 bases lay outside the gene matches. Germline assignment: CDR1 KGHSH and CDR2 LQKENI. The CDR3 is made up of 15 amino acids. DNA for the CDR3: TGTGCCAGCTCACCTCCCAGCGGGAGAGGCAATGAGCAGTTCTTC. It specifies CASSPPSGRGNEQFF.

The chain carries TRBV2 and TRBJ1-5; TRBD1 aligns across 8 bases. CDR1 is SNHLY, CDR2 FYNNEI, per germline. V dropped 6 bases and J dropped 11; count of bases not matched to a gene: 12. CDR3 length: 14 residues. The CDR3 here is CASRGDSTGGAQHF. CDR3 DNA sequence: TGTGCCAGCAGGGGGGACTCCACAGGGGGAGCCCAGCATTTT.

The CDR3 bases are TGTGCCAGCAGTTACAAAGGGGCCTTCAATCAGCCCCAGCATTTT. Encoded protein: CASSYKGAFNQPQHF. The rearrangement joins TRBV6-6 to TRBJ1-5; TRBD1 might be the D (5 bases). The V gene's germline CDR1 is MNHNY and CDR2 SVGAGI (reference sequence). V was shortened by 2 bases and J by 3 bases, with 11 bases between the two germline ends. This CDR3 region has 15 residues.

This chain links TRBV7-8 with TRBJ1-3; D is unclear. The CDR3 length is 16 residues. V was clipped by 2 bases and J by 0 bases, with 11 bases between them. Germline CDR1 reads SGHVS; CDR2 reads FQNEAQ. This chain's CDR3 is CASSLNSRPSGNTIYF. The CDR3 coding sequence is TGTGCCAGCAGCTTAAACAGCCGTCCCTCTGGAAACACCATATATTTT.